This entry is about one T cell receptor beta chain. The record originates from a study of blood T cell repertoires in COVID-19. The overall study: PBMCs, B-cell-depleted T cells, or T cells were the source of the cDNA or gDNA that made up the material.

The CDR3 extends over 16 amino acids. Germline V gene lookup returns CDR1 ENHRY and CDR2 SYGVKD. Trimming removed 4 bases from V and 1 base from J, with 16 bases in between. In the original workflow: Amplification of reference gene primers provided the estimated nucleated cell counts. Using immunoSEQ multiplex PCR, the repertoire was profiled, and TCRdb retains in-frame clones only, with some absent. V and J calls and clone size are as listed in that table; D and trimming were resolved from the DNA. Altogether more than 110,000 clones are present, 86% being singletons, with the ten largest covering more than 3.5%. Individuals drawn from under 30 US areas were about 18 to 95 years old. Self-reported history from a screening survey and questionnaire set each donor's cohort.

The receptor's source is a man in his fifties who had recovered from COVID-19. The source material was PBMCs or T cells enriched from blood (not recorded which). This rearrangement joins TRBV10-3 to TRBJ2-5; D is possibly TRBD2 (6 bases). The CDR3 nucleotides are TGTGCCATCAGTGCCCCTCCGGCGGGACCCCAAGAGACCCAGTACTTC. This gives the protein CAISAPPAGPQETQYF.